The sequence of this T cell receptor (beta chain) was determined in a study of CD8 T cells in Susac syndrome. In the multiple sclerosis control group, patients were treatment-naive and had stable or active relapsing-remitting disease. Reverse transcription of roughly 0.45 to 1 ug RNA used random hexamers. TCRdb re-called the immunoSEQ multiplex PCR reads through MiXCR, storing one row per CDR3 protein. The data hold 250,000 to 300,000 distinct CDR3 sequences, with about 91% observed a single time. Trimming took off 6 bases at V and 2 bases at J, with 18 bases between the two ends. The CDR3 extends over 16 amino acids. The germline CDR1 and CDR2 sequences are SEHNR and FQNEAQ (reference sequence).

This clonotype originated in a human donor with multiple sclerosis. This chain links TRBV7-9 with TRBJ2-3; TRBD2 might be the D (5 bases). The source material was CD8+ T cells from PBMCs. The CDR3 bases are TGTGCCAGCAGTCCCTCTCCAGCGGCCTTCACAGATACGCAGTATTTT. This gives the protein CASSPSPAAFTDTQYF.